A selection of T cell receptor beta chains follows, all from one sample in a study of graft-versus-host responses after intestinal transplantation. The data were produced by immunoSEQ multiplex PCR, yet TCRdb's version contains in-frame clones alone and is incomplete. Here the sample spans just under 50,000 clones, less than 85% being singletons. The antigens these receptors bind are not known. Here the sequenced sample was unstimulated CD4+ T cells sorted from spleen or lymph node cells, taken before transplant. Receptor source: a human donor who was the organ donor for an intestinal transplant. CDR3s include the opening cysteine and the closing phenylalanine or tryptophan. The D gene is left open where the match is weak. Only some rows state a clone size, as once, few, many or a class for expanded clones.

cdr3_aa: CASSYADRGRDEQYF
cdr3_nt: TGTGCCAGCAGTTACGCGGACAGGGGGCGGGACGAGCAGTACTTC
j_call: TRBJ2-7
v_call: TRBV6-6
clone_size: -
d_call: TRBD1

cdr3_aa: CSVGQASYNEQFF
cdr3_nt: TGCAGCGTAGGACAGGCCTCCTACAATGAGCAGTTCTTC
j_call: TRBJ2-1
v_call: TRBV29-1
clone_size: -
d_call: TRBD1

cdr3_aa: CASSMSWTSGRTGELFF
cdr3_nt: TGTGCCAGTAGTATGAGTTGGACTAGCGGGAGAACGGGGGAGCTGTTTTTT
j_call: TRBJ2-2
v_call: TRBV19
clone_size: -
d_call: TRBD2

cdr3_aa: CSVDGQGGEAFF
cdr3_nt: TGCAGCGTTGACGGGCAGGGAGGGGAAGCTTTCTTT
j_call: TRBJ1-1
v_call: TRBV29-1
clone_size: -
d_call: -

cdr3_aa: CASSRDTNTGELFF
cdr3_nt: TGTGCCAGTAGCCGGGATACTAACACCGGGGAGCTGTTTTTT
j_call: TRBJ2-2
v_call: TRBV19
clone_size: -
d_call: -

cdr3_aa: CASSPPSGLQYF
cdr3_nt: TGTGCCAGCAGCCCCCCCTCGGGGCTCCAGTACTTC
j_call: TRBJ2-5
v_call: TRBV7-2
clone_size: -
d_call: -

cdr3_aa: CASSRGQGNGYTF
cdr3_nt: TGTGCCAGCAGCCGAGGACAGGGGAATGGCTACACCTTC
j_call: TRBJ1-2
v_call: TRBV6-6
clone_size: -
d_call: TRBD1

cdr3_aa: CASSVGYEAFF
cdr3_nt: TGTGCCAGCAGTGTAGGGTATGAAGCTTTCTTT
j_call: TRBJ1-1
v_call: TRBV6-1
clone_size: -
d_call: -

cdr3_aa: CASSRGEGLKNIQYF
cdr3_nt: TGTGCCAGCAGTCGTGGAGAGGGCCTCAAAAACATTCAGTACTTC
j_call: TRBJ2-4
v_call: TRBV2
clone_size: -
d_call: -

cdr3_aa: CASISATYEQYF
cdr3_nt: TGTGCCAGCATCTCAGCTACCTACGAGCAGTACTTC
j_call: TRBJ2-7
v_call: TRBV6-6
clone_size: -
d_call: -

cdr3_aa: CASSGGGVTEAFF
cdr3_nt: TGTGCCAGCAGTGGAGGGGGTGTCACTGAAGCTTTCTTT
j_call: TRBJ1-1
v_call: TRBV6-1
clone_size: -
d_call: -

cdr3_aa: CASKGGGKQETQYF
cdr3_nt: TGTGCCAGCAAGGGCGGGGGGAAACAAGAGACCCAGTACTTC
j_call: TRBJ2-5
v_call: TRBV11-2
clone_size: -
d_call: TRBD2

cdr3_aa: CASSVTGGLTDTQYF
cdr3_nt: TGTGCCAGCAGCGTAACGGGGGGGCTCACAGATACGCAGTATTTT
j_call: TRBJ2-3
v_call: TRBV9
clone_size: once
d_call: TRBD2

cdr3_aa: CAWSVEQASYGYTF
cdr3_nt: TGTGCCTGGAGTGTAGAACAGGCGAGCTATGGCTACACCTTC
j_call: TRBJ1-2
v_call: TRBV30
clone_size: -
d_call: -

cdr3_aa: CASSSPSGGHGELFF
cdr3_nt: TGTGCCAGCAGTTCTCCGTCGGGGGGGCACGGGGAGCTGTTTTTT
j_call: TRBJ2-2
v_call: TRBV27
clone_size: -
d_call: TRBD2

cdr3_aa: CASSLGGPYTGELFF
cdr3_nt: TGTGCCAGCAGCCTGGGAGGGCCTTACACCGGGGAGCTGTTTTTT
j_call: TRBJ2-2
v_call: TRBV7-9
clone_size: -
d_call: TRBD2

cdr3_aa: CASSQTGGNQPQHF
cdr3_nt: TGCGCCAGCAGCCAAACAGGGGGCAATCAGCCCCAGCATTTT
j_call: TRBJ1-5
v_call: TRBV4-1
clone_size: -
d_call: TRBD1

cdr3_aa: CASSPGAGREKLFF
cdr3_nt: TGCGCCAGCAGCCCAGGGGCAGGGAGGGAAAAACTGTTTTTT
j_call: TRBJ1-4
v_call: TRBV4-1
clone_size: -
d_call: -

cdr3_aa: CASSHEAGANEQFF
cdr3_nt: TGTGCCAGCAGTCACGAAGCGGGAGCCAATGAGCAGTTCTTC
j_call: TRBJ2-1
v_call: TRBV6-6
clone_size: -
d_call: TRBD2

cdr3_aa: CASSIRSDTEAFF
cdr3_nt: TGTGCCAGTAGTATCCGATCCGACACTGAAGCTTTCTTT
j_call: TRBJ1-1
v_call: TRBV19
clone_size: -
d_call: -

cdr3_aa: CASSLHGYGYTF
cdr3_nt: TGTGCCAGCAGCCTACACGGCTATGGCTACACCTTC
j_call: TRBJ1-2
v_call: TRBV5-4
clone_size: -
d_call: -

cdr3_aa: CASRPGNEKLFF
cdr3_nt: TGTGCCAGCAGGCCAGGGAATGAAAAACTGTTTTTT
j_call: TRBJ1-4
v_call: TRBV6-1
clone_size: -
d_call: -

cdr3_aa: CASSQDGRGAFF
cdr3_nt: TGCGCCAGCAGCCAAGACGGCAGAGGGGCTTTCTTT
j_call: TRBJ1-1
v_call: TRBV4-1
clone_size: few
d_call: -

cdr3_aa: CSDGTDEGNQPQHF
cdr3_nt: TGCAGCGACGGGACAGATGAGGGCAATCAGCCCCAGCATTTT
j_call: TRBJ1-5
v_call: TRBV29-1
clone_size: -
d_call: TRBD1

cdr3_aa: CASSLDGQRGRVEQFF
cdr3_nt: TGTGCCAGCAGCTTAGATGGCCAGCGGGGGAGAGTTGAGCAGTTCTTC
j_call: TRBJ2-1
v_call: TRBV11-2
clone_size: -
d_call: TRBD2

cdr3_aa: CASKQSSSYNEQFF
cdr3_nt: TGTGCCAGCAAGCAGAGTAGCTCCTACAATGAGCAGTTCTTC
j_call: TRBJ2-1
v_call: TRBV11-3
clone_size: once
d_call: -

cdr3_aa: CSVSPAGGFGYEQYF
cdr3_nt: TGCAGCGTTTCCCCCGCAGGGGGTTTTGGCTACGAGCAGTACTTC
j_call: TRBJ2-7
v_call: TRBV29-1
clone_size: -
d_call: TRBD1